The clone carrying this T cell receptor beta chain was found once. Its antigen is not known. These data come from a study of graft-versus-host responses after intestinal transplantation. Study details: Every transplant recipient was induced with anti-thymocyte globulin, then maintained on tacrolimus and steroids for around 3 years. Findings and limits, study-wide: In recipient marrow, GvH clones were found, and some appeared first in ileum or blood. Early HvG declines after transplant were associated with peak circulating GvH clone levels.

The CDR3 has 15 amino acids. CDR1 MDHEN and CDR2 SYDVKM come from the germline V gene. V was clipped by 6 bases and J by 2 bases; unmatched bases: 7. Measured with immunoSEQ multiplex PCR; TCRdb has only the in-frame clones, and not every one. The data contain about 47,000 clones, approximately 92% of them seen just once; the ten biggest clones take up 4.5% to 7.5%. The sample consisted of PBMCs, taken 786 days after a first intestinal transplant, on the day of a second. This chain joins TRBV28 and TRBJ1-2, with TRBD1 matching 9 bases. The origin of this receptor is a human patient who received an intestinal transplant, so some T cells may come from the graft donor. DNA of the CDR3: TGTGCCAGCAGACTCACAGGGGGCTGGAACTATGGCTACACCTTC. It encodes CASRLTGGWNYGYTF.